Shown below are 17 T cell receptor beta chains from a single sample sequenced in a study of metastatic and nonmetastatic thyroid tumors. Nobody among the patients had been given any treatment before thyroid surgery. Through MiXCR, TCRdb re-clonotyped the PCR reads. The table records about 17,000 clones, more than 25% of them present only once. The sample consisted of tumor tissue. The receptors were gathered from a female donor with papillary thyroid cancer or a benign thyroid nodule (not recorded which). Some clones in this sample may be carry-over from other donors' samples.

The chain couples TRBV7-6 to TRBJ1-6, with 7 nucleotides matching TRBD1. Trimming took 4 bases from V and 5 from J; bases not matched to a gene: 8. Per germline, CDR1 SGHVS and CDR2 FNYEAQ. The CDR3 has 16 amino acids. The CDR3 here is CASSSQGRTNNSPLHF. CDR3 sequence (DNA): TGTGCCAGCAGCTCACAGGGGAGGACTAATAATTCACCCCTCCACTTT.

In this sample, this clone turned up once. This chain joins TRBV11-2 and TRBJ2-2, with D tentatively TRBD2 (6 bases). Germline CDR1 SGHAT, CDR2 FQNNGV. The CDR3 has 14 amino acids. The ends were cut back, 0 bases at V and 5 bases at J, with 7 bases in the middle. DNA for the CDR3: TGTGCCAGCAGCTTAGAGGCGGGAACCGGGGAGCTGTTTTTT. It translates to CASSLEAGTGELFF.

The rearrangement links TRBV28 to TRBJ2-3; D remains ambiguous. Trimming removed 2 bases from V and 1 base from J, with 4 bases in between. The CDR3 has 13 residues. The germline CDR1 and CDR2 sequences are MDHEN and SYDVKM. The CDR3 sequence: CASSLSGTDTQYF. The CDR3 DNA reads as TGTGCCAGCAGTTTAAGCGGCACAGATACGCAGTATTTT.

Notes on this clone: A much larger clone lies a single base off, so this may be a read error. The V call is TRBV3-1, the J call TRBJ1-5; D is undetermined. CDR3 length equals 15 residues. Germline V CDR1 and CDR2: LGHDT, YNNKEL (reference sequence). Between the trimmed V and J ends, which lost 0 bases and 14 bases, there was a span of 20 bases. The DNA for the CDR3 is TGTGCCAGCAGCCAAGATCTGCGGGGTTTTGGACCCAAGCATTTT. It is translated as CASSQDLRGFGPKHF.

The chain uses TRBV24-1 and TRBJ2-1; 7 positions agree with TRBD1. Trimming removed 4 bases from V and 6 bases from J; junction bases left unmatched: 8. CDR1 is KGHDR and CDR2 is SFDVKD in the germline V gene. The CDR3 length is 15 residues. CDR3 in DNA: TGTGCCACCAGTGACATAGAAAGGGACAGCAATGAGCAGTTCTTC. This codes for CATSDIERDSNEQFF.

V is TRBV12-3 or TRBV12-4 and J is TRBJ1-4, with TRBD1 matching 7 bases. The CDR3 is made up of 15 amino acids. With V trimmed by 1 base and J by 5 bases, 4 bases remained unmatched. In nucleotides, the CDR3 is TGTGCCAGCAGTTTAGGGGCAGGGGGGAATGAAAAACTGTTTTTT. Its protein product is CASSLGAGGNEKLFF.

The chain couples TRBV6-2 or TRBV6-3 to TRBJ2-5, with TRBD2 matching over 8 bases. Trimming cost V 2 bases and J 5 bases; bases outside gene matches: 1. The CDR3 contains 13 residues. Germline V gene lookup returns CDR1 MNHEY and CDR2 SVGEGT. In nucleotides, the CDR3 is TGTGCCAGCAGTTACCGCGGGAGGGAGACCCAGTACTTC. Its protein product is CASSYRGRETQYF.

By frequency in the sample, this clone is medium-sized. The J gene is TRBJ1-5, the V gene TRBV6-6; no reliable D call. V lost 0 bases to trimming and J lost 3 bases, with 3 bases between them. The CDR3 length is 13 residues. Germline CDR1 reads MNHNY; CDR2 reads SVGAGI (reference sequence). The CDR3 DNA follows: TGTGCCAGCAGTTACTCTCCCAATCAGCCCCAGCATTTT. This sequence encodes CASSYSPNQPQHF.

This clone was detected a few times. The V gene is TRBV19, the J gene TRBJ1-2, with a weak D call TRBD1 (6 bases). With 3 bases removed from V and 0 bases from J, the gap between germline ends came to 11 bases. From germline, CDR1 is LNHDA and CDR2 SQIVND (reference sequence). The CDR3 length is 15 residues. The DNA of the CDR3 is TGTGCCAGTAGTATGACCCAGGGGACTAACTATGGCTACACCTTC. Translating gives CASSMTQGTNYGYTF.

This clone is a singleton in its sample. The chain carries TRBV11-2 and TRBJ2-1, with 11 bases matching TRBD2. The J segment lost 5 bases and the V segment lost 3 bases, leaving 3 bases of the junction unmatched. Germline assignment: CDR1 SGHAT and CDR2 FQNNGV. The CDR3 is 15 residues long. The CDR3 DNA reads TGTGCCAGCAGCTTGGGACTAGCGGAAAACAATGAGCAGTTCTTC. The encoded protein is CASSLGLAENNEQFF. The variable domain in full, completed from reference TRBV11-2 and TRBJ2-1, reads EAGVAQSPRYKIIEKRQSVAFWCNPISGHATLYWYQQILGQGPKLLIQFQNNGVVDDSQLPKDRFSAERLKGVDSTLKIQPAKLEDSAVYLCASSLGLAENNEQFFGPGTRLTVL.

The rearrangement uses TRBV6-1 and TRBJ1-1; 9 bases map to TRBD1. The germline V gene encodes CDR1 MNHNS and CDR2 SASEGT. Losses at the gene ends were 6 bases for V and 7 bases for J; bases not matched to a gene: 6. The CDR3 is 13 amino acids. CDR3 DNA sequence: TGTGCCAGCAGCCGCCCGGGACAGGGTGAAGCTTTCTTT. Amino acid sequence: CASSRPGQGEAFF.

There are a few counts of this clone. V and J are TRBV27 and TRBJ1-6, with D possibly being TRBD1 (6 bases). This CDR3 region has 13 residues. Trimming pared 7 bases from V and 6 bases from J, leaving 10 bases between. The germline gives CDR1 MNHEY, CDR2 SMNVEV (reference sequence). CDR3 coding DNA: TGTGCCAGCAAGGGGGGCCCTAATTCACCCCTCCACTTT. It translates to CASKGGPNSPLHF.

This clone appeared a few times. The chain has TRBV28 and TRBJ1-5; 8 positions agree with TRBD1. In germline, CDR1 is MDHEN, CDR2 SYDVKM. V shed 8 bases and J 4 bases; nucleotides not matched to a gene: 10. This CDR3 is built from 15 residues. The CDR3 sequence is CASLGQGARNQPQHF. In nucleotides, the CDR3 is TGTGCCAGCCTCGGGCAGGGGGCTCGAAATCAGCCCCAGCATTTT.

This chain joins TRBV27 and TRBJ1-6; D uncertain. CDR1 is MNHEY and CDR2 is SMNVEV in the germline V gene (reference sequence). This CDR3 is 14 amino acids long. V was trimmed by 4 bases and J by 5 bases, leaving 9 bases between them. The CDR3 here is CASSWSADNSPLHF. As DNA, the CDR3 is TGTGCCAGCAGTTGGTCGGCAGATAATTCACCCCTCCACTTT.

This clone is medium-sized. This chain joins TRBV28 and TRBJ1-6, with no clear D. Germline V gene data show CDR1 as MDHEN and CDR2 as SYDVKM. The CDR3 length is 15 residues. V was trimmed by 5 bases and J by 3 bases, leaving 11 bases between them. CDR3 sequence reads: CASSITGYYNSPLHF. The CDR3 region has the DNA TGTGCCAGCAGTATCACCGGGTACTATAATTCACCCCTCCACTTT. Full variable domain (outside the CDR3, taken from reference TRBV28 and TRBJ1-6): DVKVTQSSRYLVKRTGEKVFLECVQDMDHENMFWYRQDPGLGLRLIYFSYDVKMKEKGDIPEGYSVSREKKERFSLILESASTNQTSMYLCASSITGYYNSPLHFGNGTRLTVT.

The sample holds many counts of this clone. The genes are TRBV3-1 and TRBJ1-5; D possibly corresponds to TRBD1 (6 bases). The CDR3 runs 14 residues. Germline CDR1 and CDR2: LGHDT and YNNKEL (reference sequence). The V and J ends lost 0 bases and 9 bases respectively, with 12 bases between them. DNA for the CDR3: TGTGCCAGCAGCCAAGATTCAGGGGCTCGGCCCCAGCATTTT. This sequence encodes CASSQDSGARPQHF. The full variable domain, completed using reference TRBV3-1 and TRBJ1-5, is DTAVSQTPKYLVTQMGNDKSIKCEQNLGHDTMYWYKQDSKKFLKIMFSYNNKELIINETVPNRFSPKSPDKAHLNLHINSLELGDSAVYFCASSQDSGARPQHFGDGTRLSIL.

This chain uses TRBV30 with TRBJ1-2; perhaps TRBD1 as D (5 bases). Germline CDR1 reads GTSNPN; CDR2 reads SVGIG (reference sequence). Trimming removed 2 bases from V and 3 bases from J, with 13 bases in between. This CDR3 comprises 14 residues. The CDR3: CAWSFRQLYYGYTF. The CDR3 DNA sequence: TGTGCCTGGAGTTTTCGACAGCTTTACTATGGCTACACCTTC. The full variable domain, its missing parts supplied by reference TRBV30 and TRBJ1-2, is SQTIHQWPATLVQPVGSPLSLECTVEGTSNPNLYWYRQAAGRGLQLLFYSVGIGQISSEVPQNLSASRPQDRQFILSSKKLLLSDSGFYLCAWSFRQLYYGYTFGSGTRLTVV.